The source of this T cell receptor (beta chain) is a study of shared clonotypes between healthy human individuals. The protocol was immunoSEQ multiplex PCR, while the TCRdb copy is restricted to in-frame clones and leaves out a portion. The table shows about 2.4 million clones, with roughly 93% occurring only once. Germline V gene sequence: CDR1 MNHNS, CDR2 SASEGT. V dropped 5 bases and J dropped 3; count of bases not matched to a gene: 4. CDR3 size: 14 residues. The specimen was naive CD4+ T cells from PBMCs. The subset denotes: CD45RA+ positively selected. This sequence originates from a man aged 18 to 30 in good health. Some clones in this sample may be carry-over from other donors' samples. The chain recombines TRBV6-1 with TRBJ1-5; 7 bases line up with TRBD1. The CDR3 spells CASSSGTANQPQHF. CDR3 coding DNA: TGTGCCAGCAGTTCCGGGACAGCCAATCAGCCCCAGCATTTT.